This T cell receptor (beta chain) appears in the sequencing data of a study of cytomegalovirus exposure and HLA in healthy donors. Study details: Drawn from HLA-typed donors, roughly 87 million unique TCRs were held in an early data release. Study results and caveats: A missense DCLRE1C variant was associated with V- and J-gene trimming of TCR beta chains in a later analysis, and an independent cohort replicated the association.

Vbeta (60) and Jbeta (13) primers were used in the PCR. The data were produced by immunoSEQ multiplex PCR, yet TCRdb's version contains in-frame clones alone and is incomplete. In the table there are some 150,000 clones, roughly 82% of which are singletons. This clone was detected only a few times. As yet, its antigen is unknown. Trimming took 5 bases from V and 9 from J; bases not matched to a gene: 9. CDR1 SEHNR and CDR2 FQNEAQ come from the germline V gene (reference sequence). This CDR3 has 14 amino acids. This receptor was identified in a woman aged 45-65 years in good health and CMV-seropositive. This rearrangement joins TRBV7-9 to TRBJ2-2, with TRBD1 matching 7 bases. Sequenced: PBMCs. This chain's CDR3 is CASSPRTGLRELFF. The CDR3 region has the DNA TGTGCCAGCAGCCCCCGGACAGGTCTGCGGGAGCTGTTTTTT. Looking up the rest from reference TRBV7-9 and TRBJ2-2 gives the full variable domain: DTGVSQNPRHKITKRGQNVTFRCDPISEHNRLYWYRQTLGQGPEFLTYFQNEAQLEKSRLLSDRFSAERPKGSFSTLEIQRTEQGDSAMYLCASSPRTGLRELFFGEGSRLTVL.